These 11 T cell receptor beta chains came from one sample sequenced in a study of PD-1 blockade in classical Hodgkin lymphoma (dated by TCRdb to the early 2020s). Explained via the paper, the time point label denotes: cycle 4 day 1 (C4D1), after five to seven weeks of nivolumab. Relapse after autologous stem cell transplantation had occurred in all trial patients, and cohorts A, B and C were distinguished by prior brentuximab vedotin exposure. Using a Miltenyi CD8+ T cell isolation kit, CD8+ T cells were purified from thawed PBMCs through magnetic negative selection. Library construction relied on the immunoSEQ multiplex PCR assay. What TCRdb holds here is the immuneACCESS table cut down to in-frame rearrangements. Part of the clones is not present; checked against another copy, under half of the missing clones reflect an unresolved V gene, and the others are unexplained. Here the sample has about 15,000 clones; approximately 88% occur a single time. The top ten hold around a sixth of the sample.

The source was CD8+ T cells from blood, collected before the fourth cycle of nivolumab. The source is a human donor with classical Hodgkin lymphoma.

The chain links TRBV25-1 to TRBJ2-1; no clear D gene. CDR1 MGHDK and CDR2 SYGVNS come from the germline V gene. The CDR3 is made up of 11 amino acids. The V and J ends lost 5 bases and 1 base respectively, with 0 bases between them. The CDR3 nucleotides read TGTGCCAGCAGTTCCTACAATGAGCAGTTCTTC. Protein: CASSSYNEQFF.

V gene TRBV21-1 combines with J gene TRBJ2-7; the D call in the table, TRBD2, was not verified against the DNA. TRBV21-1 is labeled a pseudogene. The CDR3 runs 14 residues. In DNA form, the CDR3 reads TGTGCCAGCAGTGGACTAGCGGGAGTCTACGAGCAGTACTTC. Protein product: CASSGLAGVYEQYF.

The chain uses TRBV7-9 and TRBJ1-4; the match to TRBD1 covers 11 bases. Germline assignment: CDR1 SEHNR and CDR2 FQNEAQ (reference sequence). The CDR3 covers 15 residues. J was trimmed by 10 bases and V by 3 bases; bases with no gene match: 7. CDR3 coding DNA: TGTGCCAGCAGCTTGGTGGGACAGGGGGTTTCAAAACTGTTTTTT. As protein: CASSLVGQGVSKLFF.

This sequence joins TRBV28 and TRBJ1-5; D perhaps matches TRBD1 (5 bases). The V gene lost 4 bases and the J gene lost 9 bases, with 16 bases spanning the gap. From germline, CDR1 is MDHEN and CDR2 SYDVKM. CDR3 length: 14 residues. The CDR3 loop is CASSSRGLVRPQHF. The CDR3 nucleotides are TGTGCCAGCAGTTCAAGGGGTTTGGTGAGGCCCCAGCATTTT. The full variable domain, its missing parts supplied by reference TRBV28 and TRBJ1-5, is DVKVTQSSRYLVKRTGEKVFLECVQDMDHENMFWYRQDPGLGLRLIYFSYDVKMKEKGDIPEGYSVSREKKERFSLILESASTNQTSMYLCASSSRGLVRPQHFGDGTRLSIL.

The chain recombines TRBV30 with TRBJ2-3; 11 positions match TRBD2. V shed 5 bases, J shed 5 bases, and the junction held 9 bases outside the gene matches. Germline V gene data show CDR1 as GTSNPN and CDR2 as SVGIG (reference sequence). The CDR3 length is 15 residues. This CDR3 is CAWLLAGGPGDTQYF. The CDR3 DNA is TGTGCCTGGCTTTTAGCGGGAGGGCCCGGAGATACGCAGTATTTT.

The chain joins TRBV11-2 to TRBJ2-5; no definite D call. The CDR3 is 14 amino acids. Germline V lookup: CDR1 SGHAT, CDR2 FQNNGV. With 1 base removed from V and 3 bases from J, the gap between germline ends came to 9 bases. The CDR3 reads CASSLGPNKETQYF. Written as DNA, the CDR3 is TGTGCCAGCAGCTTAGGGCCTAACAAAGAGACCCAGTACTTC.

This chain links TRBV5-4 with TRBJ1-2; 8 nucleotides agree with TRBD1. The V and J ends lost 3 bases and 8 bases, in that order; junction bases with no gene match: 9. CDR3 length: 14 residues. Germline V CDR1 and CDR2: SGHNT, YYREEE (reference sequence). CDR3 amino acids: CASSYDRGGRGYTF. CDR3 coding DNA: TGTGCCAGCAGCTATGACAGGGGAGGCCGCGGCTACACCTTC. The full variable domain, in which reference TRBV5-4 and TRBJ1-2 provide the parts outside the CDR3, is ETGVTQSPTHLIKTRGQQVTLRCSSQSGHNTVSWYQQALGQGPQFIFQYYREEENGRGNFPPRFSGLQFPNYSSELNVNALELDDSALYLCASSYDRGGRGYTFGSGTRLTVV.

In its sample, this clone was seen once. The CDR3 DNA follows: TGTGCCAGCGGCATAGGGGTGGGAGAGACCCAGTACTTC. Protein sequence: CASGIGVGETQYF. The chain recombines TRBV11-2 with TRBJ2-5; a weak D match, TRBD1 (5 bases). Looked up from germline, CDR1 is SGHAT and CDR2 is FQNNGV. Trimming removed 8 bases at V and 4 bases at J, with 14 bases between. This CDR3 is 13 amino acids long.

This chain uses TRBV28 with TRBJ1-5; D might be TRBD1 (5 bases). The CDR3 loop spans 17 amino acids. V was clipped by 2 bases and J by 1 base, with 15 bases between them. Per the germline V gene, CDR1 is MDHEN and CDR2 is SYDVKM. For the CDR3, the DNA is TGTGCCAGCAGTTTAGACCCCAGGGCAGGGAGCAATCAGCCCCAGCATTTT. This sequence encodes CASSLDPRAGSNQPQHF. The full variable domain, rest sourced from reference TRBV28 and TRBJ1-5, is DVKVTQSSRYLVKRTGEKVFLECVQDMDHENMFWYRQDPGLGLRLIYFSYDVKMKEKGDIPEGYSVSREKKERFSLILESASTNQTSMYLCASSLDPRAGSNQPQHFGDGTRLSIL.

The chain carries TRBV10-2 and TRBJ1-5, with D unresolved. The length of the CDR3 is 15 residues. Trimming took off 6 bases at V and 0 bases at J, with 12 bases between the two ends. Germline assignment: CDR1 WSHSY and CDR2 SAAADI. In DNA form, the CDR3 reads TGCGCCAGCAGCCTCGGGTGGGATAGCAATCAGCCCCAGCATTTT. It is translated as CASSLGWDSNQPQHF.

The chain uses TRBV7-6 and TRBJ2-7; 9 nucleotides align to TRBD2. V trimming: 3 bases; J trimming: 6 bases; junction bases outside the gene matches: 6. The CDR3 has 14 amino acids. CDR1 is SGHVS and CDR2 is FNYEAQ in the germline V gene. The CDR3 sequence: CASSLGGGAVEQYF. The CDR3 DNA reads TGTGCCAGCAGCTTGGGCGGGGGGGCCGTCGAGCAGTACTTC.